One sample yielded the 9 T cell receptor beta chains listed below, sequenced in a study of blood T cell repertoires in COVID-19. The protocol was immunoSEQ multiplex PCR, while the TCRdb copy is restricted to in-frame clones and leaves out a portion. The sample shows around 30,000 clones, 89% of them seen only once. Sample: peripheral blood. Receptors were obtained from a human donor in a cohort sampled during active COVID-19.

The chain joins TRBV4-1 to TRBJ2-5, with a possible D match to TRBD2 (5 bases). The CDR3 has 16 residues. V was clipped by 1 base and J by 2 bases, with 14 bases between them. Germline values: CDR1 MGHRA, CDR2 YSYEKL. The CDR3 coding sequence is TGCGCCAGCAGCCAAGGGTTCCTAGCAGAGCAAGAGACCCAGTACTTC. Translated: CASSQGFLAEQETQYF.

This clone was detected once. The chain is built from TRBV15 and TRBJ1-2; the D gene is possibly TRBD1 (6 bases). Per germline, CDR1 LNHNV and CDR2 YYDKDF (reference sequence). Trimming shortened V by 1 base and J by 4 bases, and 7 bases separated the two germline ends. CDR3 size: 13 residues. CDR3 region: CATSRGQAYGYTF. The CDR3 nucleotides read TGTGCCACCAGCAGAGGACAGGCCTATGGCTACACCTTC. The complete variable domain, with remaining parts taken from reference TRBV15 and TRBJ1-2, reads DAMVIQNPRYQVTQFGKPVTLSCSQTLNHNVMYWYQQKSSQAPKLLFHYYDKDFNNEADTPDNFQSRRPNTSFCFLDIRSPGLGDTAMYLCATSRGQAYGYTFGSGTRLTVV.

This chain joins TRBV10-3 and TRBJ2-7, with 8 bases aligning to TRBD2. The CDR3 loop spans 14 amino acids. With V trimmed by 5 bases and J by 6 bases, 9 bases remained unmatched. The germline CDR1 and CDR2 sequences are ENHRY and SYGVKD. Here the CDR3 reads CAISPRGGDSEQYF. The CDR3 bases are TGTGCCATCAGTCCTCGGGGGGGGGACTCCGAGCAGTACTTC.

The chain recombines TRBV13 with TRBJ2-3, with D uncertain. The CDR3 is 14 residues long. Trimming left V 0 bases short and J 0 bases short, with 4 bases between. Germline CDR1 reads PRHDT; CDR2 reads FYEKMQ (reference sequence). The CDR3 sequence: CASSLGPSTDTQYF. CDR3 bases: TGTGCCAGCAGCTTAGGCCCGAGCACAGATACGCAGTATTTT.

This CDR3 reads CASSTGLAGWETQYF. The CDR3 DNA follows: TGTGCCAGCAGCACGGGACTAGCGGGGTGGGAGACCCAGTACTTC. V and J are TRBV7-6 and TRBJ2-5; 13 nucleotides line up with TRBD2. V shed 5 bases, J shed 5 bases, and the junction held 5 bases outside the gene matches. There are 15 residues in the CDR3. Germline CDR1 is SGHVS and CDR2 is FNYEAQ.

This chain connects TRBV5-5 to TRBJ1-5; TRBD1 matches at 9 bases. The V segment lost 4 bases and the J segment 4 bases; nucleotides outside the gene matches: 3. Germline CDR1 and CDR2: SGHKS and YYEKEE (reference sequence). The CDR3 runs to 14 residues. The CDR3: CASSAGTGNQPQHF. The CDR3 DNA follows: TGTGCCAGCAGCGCAGGGACAGGGAATCAGCCCCAGCATTTT.

This chain joins TRBV5-1 and TRBJ2-5; D gene ambiguous. The CDR3 length is 10 residues. V was cut by 6 bases and J by 5 bases, with 5 bases left in between. CDR1 is SGHRS, CDR2 YFSETQ, per germline. This CDR3 is CASTVETQYF. As DNA, the CDR3 is TGCGCCAGCACCGTTGAGACCCAGTACTTC.

The chain is built from TRBV6-5 and TRBJ2-7, with TRBD1 matching over 8 bases. The CDR3 contains 13 residues. Germline CDR1 reads MNHEY; CDR2 reads SVGAGI. V dropped 7 bases and J dropped 3; count of bases not matched to a gene: 5. CDR3 region: CASMRDRGYEQYF. The CDR3 DNA sequence: TGTGCCAGCATGCGAGACAGGGGCTACGAGCAGTACTTC.

CDR3 loop: CASSTWDRPYNEQFF. CDR3 nucleotides: TGTGCCAGTAGTACTTGGGACAGGCCCTACAATGAGCAGTTCTTC. The chain is built from TRBV19 and TRBJ2-1, with 8 bases identical to TRBD1. The CDR3 runs 15 residues. Losses at the gene ends were 4 bases for V and 2 bases for J; bases not matched to a gene: 4. Germline-derived CDR1 and CDR2 are LNHDA and SQIVND (reference sequence).